The table lists the clone carrying this T cell receptor (beta chain) with a few counts. RNA transcripts yielded amplified TCR beta CDR3 regions. During a first-round RT-PCR of the TCR CDR3, the HTBI primer set was used. TCRdb called the multiplex PCR reads again in MiXCR, with one record for every CDR3 protein. The data show 550,000 to 650,000 distinct CDR3 sequences, around 13% seen once. V was shortened by 0 bases and J by 0 bases, with 12 bases between the two germline ends. The length of the CDR3 is 17 residues. Germline CDR1 is MNHNY and CDR2 is SVGAGI (reference sequence). The sample belongs to a study of T cells in Graves' hyperthyroidism and ophthalmopathy. At the level of the study: Peripheral blood was acquired at first diagnosis, ahead of any therapy whatsoever.

The rearrangement joins TRBV6-6 to TRBJ2-1, with D perhaps assigned TRBD1 or TRBD2 (5 bases each). The sample was blood. This sequence originates from a woman aged 40 to 50 with Graves' hyperthyroidism. The CDR3 region is CASSYSRGSSSYNEQFF. CDR3 DNA: TGTGCCAGCAGTTACTCGAGGGGCAGTAGCTCCTACAATGAGCAGTTCTTC.